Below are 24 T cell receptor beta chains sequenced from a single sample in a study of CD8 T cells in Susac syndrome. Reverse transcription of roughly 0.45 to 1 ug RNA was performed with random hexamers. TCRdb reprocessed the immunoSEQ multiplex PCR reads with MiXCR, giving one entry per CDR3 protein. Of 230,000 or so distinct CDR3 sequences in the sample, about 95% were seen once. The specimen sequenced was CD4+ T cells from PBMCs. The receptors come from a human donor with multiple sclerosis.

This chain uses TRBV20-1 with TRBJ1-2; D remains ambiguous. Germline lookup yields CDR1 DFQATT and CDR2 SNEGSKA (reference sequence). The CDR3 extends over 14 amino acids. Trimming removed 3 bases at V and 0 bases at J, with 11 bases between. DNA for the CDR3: TGCAGTGCTAGTTTCGTCCAAGCTAACTATGGCTACACCTTC. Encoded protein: CSASFVQANYGYTF.

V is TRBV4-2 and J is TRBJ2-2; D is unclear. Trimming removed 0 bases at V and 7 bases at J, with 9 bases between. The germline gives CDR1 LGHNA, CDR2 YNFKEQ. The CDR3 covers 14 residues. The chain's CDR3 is CASSQDPVVGELFF. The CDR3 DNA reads TGTGCCAGCAGCCAAGATCCGGTGGTCGGGGAGCTGTTTTTT.

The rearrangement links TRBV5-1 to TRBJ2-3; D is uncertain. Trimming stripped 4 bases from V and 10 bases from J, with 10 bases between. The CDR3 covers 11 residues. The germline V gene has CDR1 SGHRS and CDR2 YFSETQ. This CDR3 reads CASSEAMAQYF. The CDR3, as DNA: TGCGCCAGCAGCGAAGCCATGGCGCAGTATTTT.

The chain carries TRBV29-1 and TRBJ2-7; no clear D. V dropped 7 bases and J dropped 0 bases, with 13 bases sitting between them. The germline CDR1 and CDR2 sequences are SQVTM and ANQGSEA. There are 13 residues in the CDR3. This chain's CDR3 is CSATEYSSYEQYF. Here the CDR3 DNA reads TGCAGCGCCACGGAGTACTCCTCCTACGAGCAGTACTTC.

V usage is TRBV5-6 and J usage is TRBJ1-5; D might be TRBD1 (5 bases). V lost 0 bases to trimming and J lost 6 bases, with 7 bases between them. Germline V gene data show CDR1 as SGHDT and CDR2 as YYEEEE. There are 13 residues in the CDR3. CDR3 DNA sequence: TGTGCCAGCAGCTTGGGAACAGGTCAGCCCCAGCATTTT. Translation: CASSLGTGQPQHF. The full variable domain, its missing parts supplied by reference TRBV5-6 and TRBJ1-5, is DAGVTQSPTHLIKTRGQQVTLRCSPKSGHDTVSWYQQALGQGPQFIFQYYEEEERQRGNFPDRFSGHQFPNYSSELNVNALLLGDSALYLCASSLGTGQPQHFGDGTRLSIL.

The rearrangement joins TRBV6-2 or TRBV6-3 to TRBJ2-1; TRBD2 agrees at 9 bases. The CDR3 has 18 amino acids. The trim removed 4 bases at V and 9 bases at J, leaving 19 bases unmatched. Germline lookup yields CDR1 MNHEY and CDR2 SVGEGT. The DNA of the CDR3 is TGTGCCAGCAGTTCTCCCGGGACTAGCTCAGCCTCGCAGAGTGAGCAGTTCTTC. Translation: CASSSPGTSSASQSEQFF.

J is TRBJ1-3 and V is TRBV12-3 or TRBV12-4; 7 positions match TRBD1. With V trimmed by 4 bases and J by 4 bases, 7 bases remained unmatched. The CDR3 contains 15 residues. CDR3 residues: CASSSRGTVGNTIYF. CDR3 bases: TGTGCCAGCAGTTCGCGAGGGACAGTAGGAAACACCATATATTTT.

CDR3 residues: CASSPTDSSYGYTF. The CDR3 nucleotides read TGTGCCAGCTCACCAACGGACAGTAGCTATGGCTACACCTTC. The chain combines TRBV18 with TRBJ1-2; TRBD1 might be the D (6 bases). The CDR3 has 14 amino acids. Per germline, CDR1 KGHSH and CDR2 LQKENI. Trimming pared 2 bases from V and 4 bases from J, leaving 11 bases between.

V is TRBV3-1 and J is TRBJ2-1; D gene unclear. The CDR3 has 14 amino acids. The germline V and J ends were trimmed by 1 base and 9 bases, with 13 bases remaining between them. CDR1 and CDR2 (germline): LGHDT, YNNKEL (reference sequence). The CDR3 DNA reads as TGTGCCAGCAGCCAAGGCTCACTTAATGGTGAGCAGTTCTTC. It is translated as CASSQGSLNGEQFF.

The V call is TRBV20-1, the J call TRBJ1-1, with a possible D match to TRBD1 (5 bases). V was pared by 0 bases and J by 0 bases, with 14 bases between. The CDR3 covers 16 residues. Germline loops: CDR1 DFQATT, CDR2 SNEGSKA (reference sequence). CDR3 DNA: TGCAGTGCTAGAGATGCGGGGCGGGGACTGAACACTGAAGCTTTCTTT. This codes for CSARDAGRGLNTEAFF.

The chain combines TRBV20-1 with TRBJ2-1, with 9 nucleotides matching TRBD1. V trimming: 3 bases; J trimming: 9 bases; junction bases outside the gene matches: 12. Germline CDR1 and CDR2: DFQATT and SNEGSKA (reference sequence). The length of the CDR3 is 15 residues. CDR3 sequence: CSASKWDRARGEQFF. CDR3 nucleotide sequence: TGCAGTGCTAGCAAATGGGACAGGGCTCGTGGTGAGCAGTTCTTC.

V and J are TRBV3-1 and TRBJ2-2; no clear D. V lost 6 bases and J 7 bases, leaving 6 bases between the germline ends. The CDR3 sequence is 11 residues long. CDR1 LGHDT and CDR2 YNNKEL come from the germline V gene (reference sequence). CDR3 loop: CASRRIGELFF. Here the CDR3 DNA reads TGTGCCAGCAGGAGGATCGGGGAGCTGTTTTTT. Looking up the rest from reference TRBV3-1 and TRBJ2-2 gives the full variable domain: DTAVSQTPKYLVTQMGNDKSIKCEQNLGHDTMYWYKQDSKKFLKIMFSYNNKELIINETVPNRFSPKSPDKAHLNLHINSLELGDSAVYFCASRRIGELFFGEGSRLTVL.

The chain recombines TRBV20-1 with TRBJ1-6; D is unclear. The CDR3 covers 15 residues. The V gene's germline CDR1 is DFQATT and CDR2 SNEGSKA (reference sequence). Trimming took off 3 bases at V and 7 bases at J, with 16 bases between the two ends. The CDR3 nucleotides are TGCAGTGCTAGCGTTCCTTGGGTGGAAAATTCACCCCTCCACTTT. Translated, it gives CSASVPWVENSPLHF.

CDR3 in DNA: TGTGCCACCAGCAGAGGCCGGGGGGGTGAGCAGTTCTTC. Residues: CATSRGRGGEQFF. The rearrangement uses TRBV15 and TRBJ2-1, with 8 bases identical to TRBD2. The V and J ends lost 1 base and 9 bases, in that order; junction bases with no gene match: 2. CDR1 and CDR2 from the germline V gene are LNHNV and YYDKDF (reference sequence). This CDR3 has 13 residues.

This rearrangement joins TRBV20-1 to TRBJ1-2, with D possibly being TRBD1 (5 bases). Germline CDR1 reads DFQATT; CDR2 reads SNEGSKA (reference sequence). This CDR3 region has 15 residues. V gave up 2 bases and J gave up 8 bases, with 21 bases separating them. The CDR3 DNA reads TGCAGTGCTAGAAACCCCGGGACGGACGTTGGGGGCTACACCTTC. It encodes CSARNPGTDVGGYTF.

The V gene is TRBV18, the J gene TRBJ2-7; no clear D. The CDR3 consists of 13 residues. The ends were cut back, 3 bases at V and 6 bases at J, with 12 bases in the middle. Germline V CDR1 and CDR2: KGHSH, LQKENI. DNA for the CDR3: TGTGCCAGCTCACCCCCATGGGTCGGCGAGCAGTACTTC. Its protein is CASSPPWVGEQYF.

CDR3: CASSVDSSWGAPDTQYF. The CDR3 DNA follows: TGTGCCAGCAGCGTAGATAGCTCCTGGGGGGCACCAGATACGCAGTATTTT. The V call is TRBV9, the J call TRBJ2-3; either TRBD1 or TRBD2 may supply D (6 bases each). The CDR3 runs to 17 residues. Per germline, CDR1 SGDLS and CDR2 YYNGEE. V was shortened by 0 bases and J by 4 bases, with 18 bases between the two germline ends. Complete variable domain (other parts from reference TRBV9 and TRBJ2-3): DSGVTQTPKHLITATGQRVTLRCSPRSGDLSVYWYQQSLDQGLQFLIQYYNGEERAKGNILERFSAQQFPDLHSELNLSSLELGDSALYFCASSVDSSWGAPDTQYFGPGTRLTVL.

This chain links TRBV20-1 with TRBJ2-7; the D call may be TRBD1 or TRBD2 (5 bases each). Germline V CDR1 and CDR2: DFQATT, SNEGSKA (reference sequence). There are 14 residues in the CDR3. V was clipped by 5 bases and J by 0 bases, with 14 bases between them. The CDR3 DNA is TGCAGTGCTCTAGGGTGGGGGAGCTCCTACGAGCAGTACTTC. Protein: CSALGWGSSYEQYF.

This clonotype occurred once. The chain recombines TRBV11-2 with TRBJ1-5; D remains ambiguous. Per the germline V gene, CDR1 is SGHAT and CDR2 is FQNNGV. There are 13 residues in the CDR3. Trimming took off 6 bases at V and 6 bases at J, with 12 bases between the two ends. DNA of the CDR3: TGTGCCAGCAGTCCTCACCCGAGTCAGCCCCAGCATTTT. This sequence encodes CASSPHPSQPQHF. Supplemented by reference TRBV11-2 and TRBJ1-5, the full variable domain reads EAGVAQSPRYKIIEKRQSVAFWCNPISGHATLYWYQQILGQGPKLLIQFQNNGVVDDSQLPKDRFSAERLKGVDSTLKIQPAKLEDSAVYLCASSPHPSQPQHFGDGTRLSIL.

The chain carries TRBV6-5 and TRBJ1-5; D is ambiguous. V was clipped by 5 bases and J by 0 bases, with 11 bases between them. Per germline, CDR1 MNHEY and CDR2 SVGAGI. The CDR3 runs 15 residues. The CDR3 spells CASSKGQNSNQPQHF. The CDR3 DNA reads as TGTGCCAGCAGTAAAGGGCAGAATAGCAATCAGCCCCAGCATTTT.

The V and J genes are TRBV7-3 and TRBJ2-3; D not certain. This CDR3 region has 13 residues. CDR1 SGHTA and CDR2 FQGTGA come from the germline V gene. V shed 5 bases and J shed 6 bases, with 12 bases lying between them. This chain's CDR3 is CASSPWPRDTQYF. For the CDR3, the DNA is TGTGCCAGCAGCCCCTGGCCCCGGGATACGCAGTATTTT. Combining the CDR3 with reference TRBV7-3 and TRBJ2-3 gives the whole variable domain GAGVSQTPSNKVTEKGKYVELRCDPISGHTALYWYRQSLGQGPEFLIYFQGTGAADDSGLPNDRFFAVRPEGSVSTLKIQRTERGDSAVYLCASSPWPRDTQYFGPGTRLTVL.

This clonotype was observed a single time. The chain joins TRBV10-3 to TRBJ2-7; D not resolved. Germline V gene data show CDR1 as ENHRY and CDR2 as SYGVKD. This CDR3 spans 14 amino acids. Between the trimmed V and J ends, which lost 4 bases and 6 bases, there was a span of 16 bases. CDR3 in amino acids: CAISAVRPGGEQYF. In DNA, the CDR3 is TGTGCCATCAGTGCGGTCAGGCCGGGTGGCGAGCAGTACTTC.

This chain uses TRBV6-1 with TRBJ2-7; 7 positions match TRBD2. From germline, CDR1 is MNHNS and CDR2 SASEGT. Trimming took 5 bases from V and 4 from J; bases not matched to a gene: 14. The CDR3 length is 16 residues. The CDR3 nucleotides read TGTGCCAGCAGTCGAACCTCCCCTGGGGGGGGGTACGAGCAGTACTTC. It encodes CASSRTSPGGGYEQYF.

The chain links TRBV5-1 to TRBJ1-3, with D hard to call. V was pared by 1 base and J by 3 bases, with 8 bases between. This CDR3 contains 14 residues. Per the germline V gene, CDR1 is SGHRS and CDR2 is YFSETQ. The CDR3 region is CASSLPGDGNTIYF. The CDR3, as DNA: TGCGCCAGCAGCTTGCCCGGGGATGGAAACACCATATATTTT.